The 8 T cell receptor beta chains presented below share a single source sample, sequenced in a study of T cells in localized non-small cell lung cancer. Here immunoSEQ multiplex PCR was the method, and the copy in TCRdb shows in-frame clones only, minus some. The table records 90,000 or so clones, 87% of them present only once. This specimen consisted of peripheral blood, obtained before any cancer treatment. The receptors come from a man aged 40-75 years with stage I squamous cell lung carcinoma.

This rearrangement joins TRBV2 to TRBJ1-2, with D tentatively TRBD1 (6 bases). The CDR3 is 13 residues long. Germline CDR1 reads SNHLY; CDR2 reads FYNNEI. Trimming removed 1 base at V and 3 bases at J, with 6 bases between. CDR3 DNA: TGTGCCAGCAGTGAAGGACAGGACTATGGCTACACCTTC. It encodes CASSEGQDYGYTF.

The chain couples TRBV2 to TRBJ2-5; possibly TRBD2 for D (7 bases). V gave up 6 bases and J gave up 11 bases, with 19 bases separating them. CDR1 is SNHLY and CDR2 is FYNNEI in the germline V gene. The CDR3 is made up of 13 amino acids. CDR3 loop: CASSAAVKGGQYF. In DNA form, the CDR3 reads TGTGCCAGCAGCGCTGCCGTGAAGGGGGGGCAGTACTTC.

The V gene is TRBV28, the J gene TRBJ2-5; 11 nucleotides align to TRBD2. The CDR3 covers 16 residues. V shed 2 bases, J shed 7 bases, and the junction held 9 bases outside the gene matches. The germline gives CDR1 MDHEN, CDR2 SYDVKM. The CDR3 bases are TGTGCCAGCAGTTTAGGTAGCGGGGGGGTACTTGGGACCCAGTACTTC. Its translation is CASSLGSGGVLGTQYF.

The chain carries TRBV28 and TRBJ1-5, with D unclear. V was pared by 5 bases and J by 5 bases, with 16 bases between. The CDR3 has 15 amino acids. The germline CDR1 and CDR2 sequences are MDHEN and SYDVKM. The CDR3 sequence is CASSPETGNYQPQHF. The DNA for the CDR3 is TGTGCCAGCAGTCCGGAGACGGGCAATTATCAGCCCCAGCATTTT.

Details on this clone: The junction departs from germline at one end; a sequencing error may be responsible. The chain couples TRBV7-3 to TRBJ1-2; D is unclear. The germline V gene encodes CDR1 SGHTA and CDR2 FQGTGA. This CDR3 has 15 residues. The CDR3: CASSQEKTPLWGYTF. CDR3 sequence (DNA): TGCGCCAGCAGCCAAGAAAAGACTCCTCTATGGGGCTACACCTTC.

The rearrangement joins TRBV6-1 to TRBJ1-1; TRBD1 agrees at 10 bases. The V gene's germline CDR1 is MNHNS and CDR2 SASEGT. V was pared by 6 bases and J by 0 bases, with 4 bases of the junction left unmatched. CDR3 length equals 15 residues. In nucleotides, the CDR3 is TGTGCCAGCAGCGGGGACAGGGGCATGAACACTGAAGCTTTCTTT. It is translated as CASSGDRGMNTEAFF.

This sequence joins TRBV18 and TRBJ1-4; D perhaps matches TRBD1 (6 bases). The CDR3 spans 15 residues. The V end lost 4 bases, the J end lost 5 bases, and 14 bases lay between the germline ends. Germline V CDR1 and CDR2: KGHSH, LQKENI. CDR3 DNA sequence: TGTGCCAGCTCACGTACCGGACAGACAAATGAAAAACTGTTTTTT. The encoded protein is CASSRTGQTNEKLFF.

DNA for the CDR3: TGTGCCAGCAGTTTTTGGGGACTGAGGGGCACTGAAGCTTTCTTT. Residues: CASSFWGLRGTEAFF. The gene calls are TRBV28 and TRBJ1-1; weak D call: TRBD1 (5 bases). CDR3 size: 15 residues. From germline, CDR1 is MDHEN and CDR2 SYDVKM. The germline V and J ends were trimmed by 3 bases and 4 bases, with 15 bases remaining between them.